This T cell receptor (beta chain) was observed in a study of T cell responses to AZD1222 COVID-19 vaccine (dated by TCRdb to 2020 to 2023). For the wider study: AZD1222 recipients with second doses at about 4 weeks or about 12 weeks were pooled, because spike-specific TCR depth and breadth did not differ between schedules. A total of about 240 trial participants underwent TCR sequencing, of whom roughly 210 received two doses of AZD1222 and about 25 received two doses of the MenACWY control vaccine. Trial participants were enrolled by age into subgroups of 18-55, 56-69 and 70-plus years, and roughly 150, 30 and 60 TCR-sequenced participants, respectively, were included in these subgroups. On the study overall, not on this receptor specifically: CD4 TCRs associated with the vaccine covered the entire spike protein, and the dominant responses were in regions 160-218 and 743-854. A significant rise in spike-specific TCR breadth and depth was observed after two AZD1222 doses relative to day 0 and relative to MenACWY recipients. Conclusions about previously exposed vaccinees are limited, since just a handful of AZD1222 recipients were seropositive for SARS-CoV-2 at baseline. Because no day 14 peak-response samples were available, repertoires were characterized only after the peak T cell response. Epitopes outside the regions mutated in the B.1.351 and B.1.1.7 variants were reportedly recognized by nearly half of the unique spike-specific TCRs. The 56-69-year group was small, and its depth increase did not reach significance, likely because of low power. Participants were mostly white British and included more females than males, and it was suggested by the authors that clonal diversity may have been underestimated.

Per the publication, the time point label means: baseline before first vaccination. Vaccinee samples came from UK trials COV001 and COV002, including a single-blind randomized controlled phase 2/3 trial of AZD1222 (ChAdOx1 nCoV-19) in healthy adults. For TCRbeta chain sequencing, PBMC samples were collected from trial participants at day 0 and at day 28 after the second dose. Trimming costs V 7 bases and J 4 bases, and their ends lie 13 bases apart. The CDR3 covers 13 residues, taking in both the cysteine and the phenylalanine. Only the CDR3 region is kept as DNA, spanning 39 bases read in frame from base 1. CDR1 MNHEY and CDR2 SVGAGI are derived from the germline V gene. This clone was recorded once. Its binding antigen is unknown. Qualities for individual bases were not recorded, and no much larger clone is one base off. The CDR3 regions of human TCRbeta chains were subjected to immunosequencing. Regarding the original processing steps: Repertoire TCRs were checked for matches against a reference library of SARS-CoV-2-specific TCRs that had been generated using the MIRA antigen-specificity platform. Breadth meant the fraction of unique TCRs that were SARS-CoV-2-associated, whereas depth meant the fraction of total T cells that were SARS-CoV-2-associated. Using the MIRA data, every spike-specific TCR was mapped to the spike region that the TCR reacted to and assigned to either a CD4 or a CD8 class. Log10-transformed breadth and depth values were compared by one-way ANOVA with Sidak's multiple comparisons tests. TCRdb provides this immuneACCESS table in a form limited to in-frame rearrangements. Some clones are lacking; in checked studies, under half of them reflect an unresolved V gene, and why the rest are absent is not known. D and trimming come from the DNA, and the V and J calls and clone size come from that table. The sample table holds about 86,000 clones, of which approximately 86% were seen once. 5.8% of the sample belongs to the ten largest clones.

The sample here was peripheral blood, taken on day 0 of AZD1222 vaccination. Rearrangement joined TRBV6-5 to TRBJ1-1; a tentative D match to TRBD1 spans 6 bases. This TCR was recovered from an adult in good health. The bases read TGTGCCAGCATGGGGGGCAGGGGCACTGAAGCTTTCTTT. The translation is CASMGGRGTEAFF.